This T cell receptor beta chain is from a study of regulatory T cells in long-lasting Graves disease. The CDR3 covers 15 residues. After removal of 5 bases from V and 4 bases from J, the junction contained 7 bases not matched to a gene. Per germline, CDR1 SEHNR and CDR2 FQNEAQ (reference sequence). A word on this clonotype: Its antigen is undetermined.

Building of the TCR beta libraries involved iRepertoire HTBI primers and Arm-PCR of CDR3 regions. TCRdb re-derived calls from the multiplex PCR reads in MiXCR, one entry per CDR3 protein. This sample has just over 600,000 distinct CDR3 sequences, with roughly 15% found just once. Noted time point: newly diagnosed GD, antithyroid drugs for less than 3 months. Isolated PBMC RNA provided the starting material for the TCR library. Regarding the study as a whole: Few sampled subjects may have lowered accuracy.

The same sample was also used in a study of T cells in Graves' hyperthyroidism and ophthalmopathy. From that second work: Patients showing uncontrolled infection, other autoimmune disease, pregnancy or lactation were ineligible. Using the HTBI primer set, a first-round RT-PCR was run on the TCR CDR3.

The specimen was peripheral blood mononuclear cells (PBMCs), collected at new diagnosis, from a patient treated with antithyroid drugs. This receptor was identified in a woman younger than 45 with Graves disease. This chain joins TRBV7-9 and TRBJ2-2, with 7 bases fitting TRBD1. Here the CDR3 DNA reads TGTGCCAGCAGCCTGGGACAGACGATCACCGGGGAGCTGTTTTTT. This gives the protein CASSLGQTITGELFF.